A single T cell receptor (beta chain) is shown here with its context. Its cognate antigen is unknown. The data stem from a study of T cell responses to AZD1222 COVID-19 vaccine. Study-level results: None of the repertoires were sampled until the peak T cell response had passed. Females made up more of the donors, who were largely white British, and clonal diversity may have come out too low. Of spike-specific TCRs, nearly half reportedly target regions left unmutated in variants.

The method was immunoSEQ multiplex PCR; TCRdb's version includes in-frame clones alone and lacks a portion of them. The sample consists of about 140,000 clones, more than 80% of them appearing once. From germline, CDR1 is SGHVS and CDR2 FQNEAQ. The V end was cut by 5 bases, the J end by 4 bases, with 20 bases between. The CDR3 runs 16 residues. Sequencing was performed on peripheral blood, taken on day 0 of MenACWY control vaccination. This chain joins TRBV7-8 and TRBJ1-2; no clear D gene. This receptor was obtained from an adult in good health. The CDR3 DNA sequence: TGTGCCAGCAGCCCCCGGCCGGGTCCACTGGCCTATGGCTACACCTTC. It encodes CASSPRPGPLAYGYTF.